The 30 T cell receptor beta chains given below trace back to one sample, sequenced in a study of blood T cells in healthy people across ages (dated by TCRdb to the mid-2010s). Receptor libraries were prepared by 5' RACE. For sequencing, an Illumina HiSeq 2500 was employed. A second PCR of about 7 to 12 cycles was run with a J-beta primer mix and a sample-barcoded 5' primer. The public reads were reprocessed in TCRdb via fastp at Q25 and MiXCR, keeping in-frame beta chains. All rows with the same CDR3 protein become a single entry with the most common DNA and genes. The sample yields about a million distinct CDR3 sequences; about 53% were counted once. About 20% of the sample goes to the ten largest clones. Sequencing was done on a sample of blood. The receptors originated from a woman between 55 and 75 years old in good health.

The CDR3 sequence: CASSPSPSEQFF. The CDR3 region has the DNA TGTGCCAGCAGCCCCTCACCTAGTGAGCAGTTCTTC. V is TRBV13 and J is TRBJ2-1; D is undetermined. The CDR3 spans 12 residues. The germline V gene has CDR1 PRHDT and CDR2 FYEKMQ (reference sequence). V was clipped by 5 bases and J by 9 bases, with 11 bases between them.

The CDR3 nucleotides read TGCGCCAGCAGCTTGATTGTGACGGGATCTGGGGCCAACGTCCTGACTTTC. The encoded protein is CASSLIVTGSGANVLTF. The J gene is TRBJ2-6, the V gene TRBV5-1, with D possibly TRBD2 on 5 matching bases. The CDR3 extends over 17 amino acids. From germline, CDR1 is SGHRS and CDR2 YFSETQ. The V end lost 1 base, the J end lost 1 base, and 12 bases lay between the germline ends.

The CDR3 bases are TGTGCCAGCAGTTTCGGAGGGGTCTACGAGCAGTACTTC. Translating gives CASSFGGVYEQYF. The chain couples TRBV12-3 or TRBV12-4 to TRBJ2-7, with a possible D match to TRBD2 (6 bases). The ends were cut back, 3 bases at V and 3 bases at J, with 9 bases in the middle. The CDR3 has 13 amino acids.

The chain links TRBV4-1 to TRBJ2-3; D is uncertain. In germline, CDR1 is MGHRA, CDR2 YSYEKL. V lost 3 bases to trimming and J lost 5 bases, with 12 bases between them. The CDR3 runs to 14 residues. The CDR3 bases are TGCGCCAGCAGCCAGAGCCGACCCGGAGATACGCAGTATTTT. It is translated as CASSQSRPGDTQYF.

This clonotype was observed many times. The genes are TRBV6-5 and TRBJ2-7; 7 bases line up with TRBD2. This CDR3 is 14 amino acids long. Looked up from germline, CDR1 is MNHEY and CDR2 is SVGAGI. The V gene end was trimmed by 6 bases and the J gene end by 4 bases; junction bases not matched to a gene: 9. The CDR3 coding sequence is TGTGCCAGCAGAGCCGGGACTACCCCTTACGAGCAGTACTTC. Its protein product is CASRAGTTPYEQYF.

V and J are TRBV3-1 and TRBJ1-2; D is undetermined. The CDR3 is 12 amino acids. Germline assignment: CDR1 LGHDT and CDR2 YNNKEL (reference sequence). V was trimmed by 3 bases and J by 7 bases, leaving 9 bases between them. CDR3 loop: CASSHWARGYTF. Here the CDR3 DNA reads TGTGCCAGCAGCCATTGGGCGCGTGGCTACACCTTC.

This clonotype was detected a few times. The genes are TRBV12-3 or TRBV12-4 and TRBJ2-1; D possibly corresponds to TRBD2 (6 bases). The CDR3 has 15 residues. V lost 3 bases and J lost 4, with 13 bases in between. The CDR3 coding sequence is TGTGCCAGCAGTTTTGGGGCGGGAAGGTACAATGAGCAGTTCTTC. This translates into CASSFGAGRYNEQFF.

This chain uses TRBV6-6 with TRBJ2-4; no clear D gene. V lost 6 bases and J lost 13, with 13 bases in between. Germline V lookup: CDR1 MNHNY, CDR2 SVGAGI (reference sequence). The CDR3 totals 11 residues. The chain's CDR3 is CASRYNSEQYF. CDR3 bases: TGTGCCAGCAGATACAACAGTGAGCAGTACTTC.

V usage is TRBV5-1 and J usage is TRBJ1-2; 8 positions agree with TRBD1. V lost 2 bases, J lost 3 bases, and 6 bases stayed unmatched. The CDR3 extends over 15 amino acids. From germline, CDR1 is SGHRS and CDR2 YFSETQ. The CDR3 sequence is CASSFLAGGDYGYTF. The CDR3 DNA follows: TGCGCCAGCAGCTTCCTGGCAGGGGGCGACTATGGCTACACCTTC.

The gene calls are TRBV3-1 and TRBJ2-3; D unclear. V dropped 3 bases and J dropped 1 base, with 8 bases sitting between them. The CDR3 length is 14 residues. Germline CDR1 and CDR2: LGHDT and YNNKEL (reference sequence). CDR3 region: CASSHGQRTDTQYF. The CDR3 DNA reads TGTGCCAGCAGCCACGGGCAGCGCACAGATACGCAGTATTTT.

Details on this clonotype: Because the CDR3's place on the DNA is in doubt, the DNA is left out and the CDR3 is given as listed by TCRdb. This rearrangement joins TRBV6-2 or TRBV6-3 to TRBJ2-4; the table's D call, TRBD1, was not checked against the DNA. The CDR3 contains 15 residues when both ends are counted. CDR1 and CDR2 (germline): MNHEY, SVGEGT. The CDR3 loop is CASRKPGQDIFWQYF.

In this sample, this clonotype turned up a few times. The V call is TRBV9, the J call TRBJ2-3, with D possibly TRBD1 on 6 matching bases. CDR3 length: 15 amino acids. Germline V lookup: CDR1 SGDLS, CDR2 YYNGEE. Trimming stripped 4 bases from V and 0 bases from J, with 12 bases between. Here the CDR3 reads CASSFRTVSTDTQYF. CDR3 bases: TGTGCCAGCAGCTTCCGGACAGTAAGCACAGATACGCAGTATTTT.

The rearrangement joins TRBV20-1 to TRBJ1-5; 7 bases match TRBD1. CDR1 and CDR2 from the germline V gene are DFQATT and SNEGSKA (reference sequence). The CDR3 is 13 residues long. In DNA, the CDR3 is TGCAGGCAGGGGGGGGCCTTTCTTCGGCCCCAGCATTTT. It is translated as CRQGGAFLRPQHF.

The chain combines TRBV20-1 with TRBJ2-1, with 10 bases lining up with TRBD2. V shed 5 bases and J 5 bases; nucleotides not matched to a gene: 12. There are 16 residues in the CDR3. Germline lookup yields CDR1 DFQATT and CDR2 SNEGSKA (reference sequence). The CDR3 here is CSALRWLAGAHNEQFF. The CDR3 DNA reads as TGCAGTGCTCTCCGGTGGCTAGCGGGAGCCCACAATGAGCAGTTCTTC.

This clonotype has only a few counts. The genes are TRBV20-1 and TRBJ2-7; 12 bases are shared with TRBD2. Trimming at V came to 4 bases and at J to 2 bases, leaving 3 bases not matched to a gene. This CDR3 has 14 residues. Germline CDR1 is DFQATT and CDR2 is SNEGSKA (reference sequence). CDR3 loop: CSATTSGRTYEQYF. Written as DNA, the CDR3 is TGCAGTGCTACTACTAGCGGGAGGACCTACGAGCAGTACTTC.

As to this clonotype: A read error may be the cause here, since a much bigger clone is one base away. V gene TRBV29-1 combines with J gene TRBJ2-3; weak D call: TRBD2 (6 bases). The length of the CDR3 is 14 residues. The germline V gene encodes CDR1 SQVTM and CDR2 ANQGSEA. V lost 4 bases and J 5 bases, leaving 16 bases between the germline ends. The CDR3 nucleotides read TGCAGCGTTGTGGGGGGAGCCGAAGGAGATACGCAGTATTTT. This gives the protein CSVVGGAEGDTQYF.

This clonotype has more than one count but fewer than ten. V and J are TRBV7-2 and TRBJ2-5; TRBD2 aligns across 7 bases. The germline V gene has CDR1 SGHTA and CDR2 FQGNSA. V trimming: 1 base; J trimming: 4 bases; junction bases outside the gene matches: 3. The CDR3 length is 14 residues. CDR3 DNA: TGTGCCAGCAGCTTAGGGGAGGGCCGAGAGACCCAGTACTTC. As protein: CASSLGEGRETQYF.

The chain uses TRBV18 and TRBJ2-7; perhaps D is TRBD1 or TRBD2 (5 bases each). Per germline, CDR1 KGHSH and CDR2 LQKENI. This CDR3 contains 14 residues. Deletions cut 4 bases from V and 1 base from J, with 11 bases between. The CDR3 sequence: CASSHRGESYEQYF. CDR3 nucleotide sequence: TGTGCCAGCTCACATAGAGGGGAGTCCTACGAGCAGTACTTC.

The table lists this clonotype with a few counts. The chain combines TRBV29-1 with TRBJ2-5; 7 nucleotides align to TRBD2. Looked up from germline, CDR1 is SQVTM and CDR2 is ANQGSEA. V lost 4 bases, J lost 4 bases, and 9 bases stayed unmatched. The CDR3 contains 14 residues. CDR3 sequence: CSVASSGMGETQYF. In DNA, the CDR3 is TGCAGCGTTGCCTCGAGCGGGATGGGAGAGACCCAGTACTTC.

CDR3 DNA: TGTGCCAGCAGCCTGACTAGCGGGGCCGCAGATACGCAGTATTTT. Its translation is CASSLTSGAADTQYF. The chain couples TRBV12-3 or TRBV12-4 to TRBJ2-3, with 11 bases aligning to TRBD2. Trimming took 6 bases from V and 4 from J; bases not matched to a gene: 6. The CDR3 has 15 residues.

The chain combines TRBV15 with TRBJ2-5, with D uncertain. The DNA matches TRBJ2-7 better at its end, which makes the J call doubtful. This CDR3 has 13 residues. The V gene's germline CDR1 is LNHNV and CDR2 YYDKDF (reference sequence). CDR3 residues: CATSRLIGDEQYF. In DNA, the CDR3 is TGTGCCACCAGCCGCTTAATTGGGGACGAGCAGTACTTC.

The chain joins TRBV5-4 to TRBJ2-7; D may correspond to TRBD1 or TRBD2 (6 bases each). Germline V gene lookup returns CDR1 SGHNT and CDR2 YYREEE (reference sequence). The CDR3 is made up of 15 amino acids. Trimming removed 4 bases at V and 4 bases at J, with 18 bases between. DNA of the CDR3: TGTGCCAGCAGCGCCCCAAACGGGGGCGGATACGAGCAGTACTTC. Amino acids: CASSAPNGGGYEQYF.

This clonotype showed up just a few times. DNA of the CDR3: TGCAGCTTGGCCCGGGAGGGCCTAGATGAGCAGTTCTTC. As protein: CSLAREGLDEQFF. This sequence joins TRBV29-1 and TRBJ2-1, with 8 nucleotides matching TRBD2. Germline trimming cut 8 bases from V and 8 bases from J; bases unmatched to any gene: 11. From germline, CDR1 is SQVTM and CDR2 ANQGSEA. The CDR3 runs to 13 residues.

The chain joins TRBV7-2 to TRBJ2-7; 7 nucleotides line up with TRBD2. The CDR3 is 15 residues long. Germline lookup yields CDR1 SGHTA and CDR2 FQGNSA. Trimming at V came to 0 bases and at J to 4 bases, leaving 6 bases not matched to a gene. CDR3 sequence (DNA): TGTGCCAGCAGCTTAGCGCGGACTAGAGTGTACGAGCAGTACTTC. It yields the protein CASSLARTRVYEQYF. The full variable domain, with the rest looked up from reference TRBV7-2 and TRBJ2-7, is GAGVSQSPSNKVTEKGKDVELRCDPISGHTALYWYRQSLGQGLEFLIYFQGNSAPDKSGLPSDRFSAERTGGSVSTLTIQRTQQEDSAVYLCASSLARTRVYEQYFGPGTRLTVT.

This chain joins TRBV7-2 and TRBJ2-4; 11 bases align to TRBD2. After removal of 0 bases from V and 1 base from J, the junction contained 5 bases not matched to a gene. In germline, CDR1 is SGHTA, CDR2 FQGNSA. CDR3 length: 18 amino acids. The CDR3 coding sequence is TGTGCCAGCAGCTTAGCGCTAGCGGGAGGCTTGGCCAAAAACATTCAGTACTTC. Amino acid sequence: CASSLALAGGLAKNIQYF.

The chain recombines TRBV14 with TRBJ2-4; the match to TRBD2 covers 11 bases. This CDR3 is built from 14 residues. Germline trimming cut 1 base from V and 14 bases from J; bases unmatched to any gene: 7. The germline V gene encodes CDR1 SGHDN and CDR2 FVKESK. Written as DNA, the CDR3 is TGTGCCAGCAGCCAAGGAACTAGCGGGAGAATTGAGTACTTC. Translated: CASSQGTSGRIEYF.

This clonotype showed up just a few times. The genes are TRBV6-2 or TRBV6-3 and TRBJ2-7; the D is unclear. Trimming cost V 4 bases and J 0 bases, with 7 bases left between them. The germline V gene encodes CDR1 MNHEY and CDR2 SVGEGT. The CDR3 length is 13 residues. CDR3 loop: CASSLHLSYEQYF. The CDR3 DNA reads as TGTGCCAGCAGTTTACATCTCTCCTACGAGCAGTACTTC.

Details on this clonotype: Relative to the germline gene, one junction end is altered; a read error may explain this. The rearrangement joins TRBV12-3 or TRBV12-4 to TRBJ2-7, with 7 bases identical to TRBD1. This CDR3 region has 14 residues. The DNA of the CDR3 is TGCGCCAGCAGTGTTAAGGGACAGCGCTACGAGCAGTACTTC. This codes for CASSVKGQRYEQYF.

The chain is built from TRBV29-1 and TRBJ2-1; TRBD2 matches 8 bases. V lost 4 bases, J lost 2 bases, and 4 bases stayed unmatched. CDR3 size: 14 residues. The V gene's germline CDR1 is SQVTM and CDR2 ANQGSEA. The CDR3 DNA reads TGCAGCGTTGTATCGGGAGGGACCTACAATGAGCAGTTCTTC. It codes for CSVVSGGTYNEQFF.

V and J are TRBV6-1 and TRBJ1-4, with 8 nucleotides matching TRBD1. Trimming took 1 base from V and 8 from J; bases not matched to a gene: 3. The CDR3 spans 14 residues. Germline CDR1 MNHNS, CDR2 SASEGT. The CDR3: CASSEDRGVEKLFF. The CDR3 DNA sequence: TGTGCCAGCAGTGAAGACAGGGGGGTGGAAAAACTGTTTTTT.